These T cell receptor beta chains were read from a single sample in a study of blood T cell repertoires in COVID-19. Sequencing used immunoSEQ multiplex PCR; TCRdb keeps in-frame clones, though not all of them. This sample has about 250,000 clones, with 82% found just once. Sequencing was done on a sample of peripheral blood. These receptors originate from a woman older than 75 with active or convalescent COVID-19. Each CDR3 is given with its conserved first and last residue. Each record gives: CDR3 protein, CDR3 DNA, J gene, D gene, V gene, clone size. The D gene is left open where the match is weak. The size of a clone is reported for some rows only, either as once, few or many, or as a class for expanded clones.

CASSFQGNTEAFF,TGTGCCAGCAGCTTCCAGGGGAACACTGAAGCTTTCTTT,TRBJ1-1,-,TRBV11-3,-
CASSIGWRGRNRVYEQYF,TGTGCCAGTAGTATCGGATGGAGGGGGCGCAATCGGGTTTACGAGCAGTACTTC,TRBJ2-7,-,TRBV19,few
CASSQGEGPYNEQFF,TGCGCCAGCAGCCAAGGTGAGGGCCCCTACAATGAGCAGTTCTTC,TRBJ2-1,-,TRBV4-1,once
CASSSDRVVEKLFF,TGCGCCAGCAGCTCGGACAGGGTTGTTGAAAAACTGTTTTTT,TRBJ1-4,TRBD1,TRBV5-1,-
CASSLQGPNTEAFF,TGCGCCAGCAGCTTGCAGGGGCCGAACACTGAAGCTTTCTTT,TRBJ1-1,-,TRBV5-1,few
CASRWDYQVPGELFF,TGCGCCAGCAGATGGGACTACCAAGTCCCCGGGGAGCTGTTTTTT,TRBJ2-2,TRBD2,TRBV5-1,-
CASSLFGLSETQYF,TGTGCCAGCAGCTTATTCGGGTTGAGCGAGACCCAGTACTTC,TRBJ2-5,-,TRBV7-2,-
CASSNRGRFTEAFF,TGTGCCAGCAGCAACAGGGGGAGATTTACTGAAGCTTTCTTT,TRBJ1-1,TRBD1,TRBV3-1/TRBV3-2,-
CASTLEVGQQHF,TGTGCCAGCACCTTAGAAGTGGGACAGCAGCATTTT,TRBJ1-5,TRBD1,TRBV12-3/TRBV12-4,-
CASSFVGGELFF,TGTGCCAGCAGTTTTGTCGGCGGGGAGCTGTTTTTT,TRBJ2-2,-,TRBV12-3/TRBV12-4,-
CASSLGLAGGNTDTQYF,TGCGCCAGCAGCTTGGGACTAGCGGGGGGTAACACAGATACGCAGTATTTT,TRBJ2-3,TRBD2,TRBV5-1,once
CASSALLTGIYGYTF,TGTGCCAGCAGCGCCCTATTAACAGGGATCTATGGCTACACCTTC,TRBJ1-2,-,TRBV7-2,-
CASSLGQDNEQFF,TGCGCCAGCAGCTTGGGACAGGACAATGAGCAGTTCTTC,TRBJ2-1,-,TRBV5-1,few
CAISHREDTQYF,TGTGCCATCAGTCACAGGGAAGATACGCAGTATTTT,TRBJ2-3,-,TRBV10-3,-
CAWSIGLSRTETQYF,TGTGCCTGGAGTATTGGACTCTCACGCACGGAGACCCAGTACTTC,TRBJ2-5,-,TRBV30,-
CASTDRAGPTDTQYF,TGTGCCAGCACCGACCGAGCAGGTCCCACAGATACGCAGTATTTT,TRBJ2-3,-,TRBV2,-
CASSLSAGGTLHF,TGTGCCAGCAGTTTATCGGCAGGGGGAACCCTCCACTTT,TRBJ1-6,TRBD1,TRBV27,-
CASSRRRGNTEAFF,TGTGCCAGCAGTCGAAGACGGGGGAACACTGAAGCTTTCTTT,TRBJ1-1,-,TRBV6-5,once